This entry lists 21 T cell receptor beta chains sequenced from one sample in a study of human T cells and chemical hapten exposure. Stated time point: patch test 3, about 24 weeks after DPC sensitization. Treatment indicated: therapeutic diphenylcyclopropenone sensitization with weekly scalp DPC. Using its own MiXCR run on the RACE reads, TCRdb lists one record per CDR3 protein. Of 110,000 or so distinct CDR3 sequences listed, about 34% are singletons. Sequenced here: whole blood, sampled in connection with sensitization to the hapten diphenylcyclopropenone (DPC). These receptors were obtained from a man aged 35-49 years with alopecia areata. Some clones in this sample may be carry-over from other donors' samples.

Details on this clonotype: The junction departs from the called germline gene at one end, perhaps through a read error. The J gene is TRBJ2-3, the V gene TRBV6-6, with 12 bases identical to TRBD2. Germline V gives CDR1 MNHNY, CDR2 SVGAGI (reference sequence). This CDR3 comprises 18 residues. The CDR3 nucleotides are TGTGCCGGCAGGACAGGGCGGACTAGCGGGACTAGCACAGATACGCAGTATTTT. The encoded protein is CAGRTGRTSGTSTDTQYF.

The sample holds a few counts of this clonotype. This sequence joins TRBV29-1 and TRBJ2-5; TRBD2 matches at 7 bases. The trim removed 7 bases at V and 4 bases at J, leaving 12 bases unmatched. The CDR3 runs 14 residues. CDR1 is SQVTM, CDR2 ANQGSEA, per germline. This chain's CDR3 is CSGRGGGRGETQYF. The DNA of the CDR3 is TGCAGCGGGCGCGGGGGAGGGCGAGGAGAGACCCAGTACTTC.

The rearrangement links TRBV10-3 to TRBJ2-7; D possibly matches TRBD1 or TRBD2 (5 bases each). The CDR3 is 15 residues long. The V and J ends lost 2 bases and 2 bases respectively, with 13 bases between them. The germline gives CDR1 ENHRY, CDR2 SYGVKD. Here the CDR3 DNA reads TGTGCCATCAGTGAGCCGAGGGCAGGGACCTACGAGCAGTACTTC. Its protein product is CAISEPRAGTYEQYF.

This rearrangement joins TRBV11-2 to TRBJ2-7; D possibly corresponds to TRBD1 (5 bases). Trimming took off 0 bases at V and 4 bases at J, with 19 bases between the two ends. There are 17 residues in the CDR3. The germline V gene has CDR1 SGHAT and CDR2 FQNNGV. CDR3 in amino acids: CASSLDSWGQGIYEQYF. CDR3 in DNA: TGTGCCAGCAGCTTAGATAGCTGGGGTCAGGGAATTTACGAGCAGTACTTC.

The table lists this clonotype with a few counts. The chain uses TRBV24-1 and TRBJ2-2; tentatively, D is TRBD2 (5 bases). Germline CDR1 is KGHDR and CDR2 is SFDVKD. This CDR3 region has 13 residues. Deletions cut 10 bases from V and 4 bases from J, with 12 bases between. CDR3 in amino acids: CATRAPITGELFF. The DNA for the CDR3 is TGTGCCACGCGGGCCCCAATCACCGGGGAGCTGTTTTTT.

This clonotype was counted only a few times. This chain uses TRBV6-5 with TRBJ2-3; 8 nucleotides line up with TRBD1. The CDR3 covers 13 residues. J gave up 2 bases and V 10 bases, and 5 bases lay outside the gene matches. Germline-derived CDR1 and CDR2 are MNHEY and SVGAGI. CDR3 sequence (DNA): TGTGCCACACAGACAGGGGACACAGATACGCAGTATTTT. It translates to CATQTGDTDTQYF.

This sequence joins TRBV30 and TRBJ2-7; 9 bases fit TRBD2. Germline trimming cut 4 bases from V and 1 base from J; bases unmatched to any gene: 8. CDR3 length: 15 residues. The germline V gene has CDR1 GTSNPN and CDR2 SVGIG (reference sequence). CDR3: CAWTGVAGGSYEQYF. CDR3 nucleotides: TGTGCCTGGACCGGAGTGGCGGGAGGGTCCTACGAGCAGTACTTC.

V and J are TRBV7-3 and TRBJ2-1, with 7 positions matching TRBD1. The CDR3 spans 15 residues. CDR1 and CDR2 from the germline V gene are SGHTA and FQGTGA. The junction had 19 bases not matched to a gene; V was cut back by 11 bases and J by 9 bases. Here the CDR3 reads CASSRDSISGGEQFF. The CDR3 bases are TGTGCCTCGTCCCGGGACAGCATCTCAGGAGGTGAGCAGTTCTTC.

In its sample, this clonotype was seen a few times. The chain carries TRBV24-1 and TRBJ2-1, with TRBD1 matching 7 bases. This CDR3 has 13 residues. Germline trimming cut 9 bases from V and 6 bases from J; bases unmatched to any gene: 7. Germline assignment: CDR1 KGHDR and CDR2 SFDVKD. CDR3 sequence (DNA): TGTGCCACCGCTGGGACAGAATTCAATGAGCAGTTCTTC. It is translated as CATAGTEFNEQFF.

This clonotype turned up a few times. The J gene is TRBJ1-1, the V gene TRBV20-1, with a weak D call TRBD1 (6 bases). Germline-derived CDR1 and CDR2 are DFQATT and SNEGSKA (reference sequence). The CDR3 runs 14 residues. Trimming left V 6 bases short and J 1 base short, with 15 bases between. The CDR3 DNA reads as TGCAGTGCCACCCCAACAGGGAAGAACACTGAAGCTTTCTTT. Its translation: CSATPTGKNTEAFF.

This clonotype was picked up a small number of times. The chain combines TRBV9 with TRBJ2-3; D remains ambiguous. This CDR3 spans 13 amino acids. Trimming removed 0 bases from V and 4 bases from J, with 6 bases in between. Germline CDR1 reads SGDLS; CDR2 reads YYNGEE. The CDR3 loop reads CASSVGRADTQYF. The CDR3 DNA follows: TGTGCCAGCAGCGTAGGGCGAGCAGATACGCAGTATTTT.

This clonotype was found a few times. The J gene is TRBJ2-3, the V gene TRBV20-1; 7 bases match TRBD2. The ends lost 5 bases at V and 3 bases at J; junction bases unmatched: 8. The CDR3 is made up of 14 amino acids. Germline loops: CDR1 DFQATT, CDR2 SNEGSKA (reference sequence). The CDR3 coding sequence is TGCAGTGCTCCTGGCGGGGGATTTACAGATACGCAGTATTTT. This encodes CSAPGGGFTDTQYF.

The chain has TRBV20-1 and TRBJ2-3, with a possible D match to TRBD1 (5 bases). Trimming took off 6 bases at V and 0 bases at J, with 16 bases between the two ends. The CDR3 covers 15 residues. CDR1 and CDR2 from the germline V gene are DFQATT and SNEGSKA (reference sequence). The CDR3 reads CSALGASTSTDTQYF. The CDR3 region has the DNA TGCAGTGCCCTTGGGGCTTCCACTAGCACAGATACGCAGTATTTT.

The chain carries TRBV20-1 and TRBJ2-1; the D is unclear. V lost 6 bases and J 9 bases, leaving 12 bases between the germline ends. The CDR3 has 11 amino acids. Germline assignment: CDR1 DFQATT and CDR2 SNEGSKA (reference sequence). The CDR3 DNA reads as TGCAGTGCCCCCTCCACAACTGAGCAGTTCTTC. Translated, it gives CSAPSTTEQFF.

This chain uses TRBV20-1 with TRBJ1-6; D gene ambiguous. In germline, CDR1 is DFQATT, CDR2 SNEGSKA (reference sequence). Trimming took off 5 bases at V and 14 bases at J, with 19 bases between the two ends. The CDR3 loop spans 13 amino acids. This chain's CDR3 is CSAPFRALEALHF. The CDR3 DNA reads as TGCAGTGCTCCCTTTCGGGCCCTCGAGGCCCTCCACTTT.

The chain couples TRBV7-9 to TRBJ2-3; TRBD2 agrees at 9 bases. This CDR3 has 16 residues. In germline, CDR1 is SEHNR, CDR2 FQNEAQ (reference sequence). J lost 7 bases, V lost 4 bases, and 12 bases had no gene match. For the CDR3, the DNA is TGTGCCAGCAGCTCCGACTTAGCGGGAGTAGGATATACGCAGTATTTT. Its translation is CASSSDLAGVGYTQYF. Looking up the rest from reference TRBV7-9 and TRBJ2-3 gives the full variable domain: DTGVSQNPRHKITKRGQNVTFRCDPISEHNRLYWYRQTLGQGPEFLTYFQNEAQLEKSRLLSDRFSAERPKGSFSTLEIQRTEQGDSAMYLCASSSDLAGVGYTQYFGPGTRLTVL.

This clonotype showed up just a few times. This chain's CDR3 is CSVLGAAGANVLTF. CDR3 DNA sequence: TGCAGCGTACTGGGGGCCGCTGGGGCCAACGTCCTGACTTTC. The chain employs TRBV29-1 and TRBJ2-6; D possibly corresponds to TRBD1 (6 bases). Germline lookup yields CDR1 SQVTM and CDR2 ANQGSEA. Deletions cut 6 bases from V and 2 bases from J, with 11 bases between. This CDR3 region has 14 residues.

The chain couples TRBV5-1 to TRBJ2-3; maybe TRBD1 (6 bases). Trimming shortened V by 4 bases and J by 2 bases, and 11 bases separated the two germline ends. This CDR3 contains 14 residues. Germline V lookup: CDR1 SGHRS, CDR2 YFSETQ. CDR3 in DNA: TGCGCCAGCAGCCCCCCAGGGGTCACAGATACGCAGTATTTT. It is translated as CASSPPGVTDTQYF.

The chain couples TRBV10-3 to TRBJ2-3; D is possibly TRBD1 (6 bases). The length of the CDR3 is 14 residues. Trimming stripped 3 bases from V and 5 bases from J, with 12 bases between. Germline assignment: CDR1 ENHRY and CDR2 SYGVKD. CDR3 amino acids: CAISDSQQGDTQYF. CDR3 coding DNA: TGTGCCATCAGTGACTCCCAACAGGGAGATACGCAGTATTTT.

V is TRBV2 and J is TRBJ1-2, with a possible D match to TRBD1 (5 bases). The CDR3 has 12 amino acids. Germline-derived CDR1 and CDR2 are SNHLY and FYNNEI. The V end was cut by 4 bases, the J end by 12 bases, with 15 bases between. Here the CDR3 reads CASSVGPGGHTF. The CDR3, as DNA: TGTGCCAGCAGTGTGGGACCGGGGGGTCACACCTTC.

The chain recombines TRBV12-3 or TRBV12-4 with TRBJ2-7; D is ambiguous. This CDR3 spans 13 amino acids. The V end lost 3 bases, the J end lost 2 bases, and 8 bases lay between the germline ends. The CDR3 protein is CASSFSGTYEQYF. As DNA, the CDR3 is TGTGCCAGCAGTTTTTCAGGAACCTACGAGCAGTACTTC.